This TCR beta chain was captured by sequencing in a study of blood T cell repertoires in COVID-19. Background on the study: In each case, the material was cDNA or gDNA derived from T cells, B-cell-depleted T cells, or PBMCs.

Germline V lookup: CDR1 MNHNY, CDR2 SVGAGI (reference sequence). The CDR3 is 14 residues long. Trimming removed 5 bases from V and 1 base from J, with 10 bases in between. Authors' processing steps: Quantification of nucleated cells was approximated via reference gene primer amplification. Repertoires were generated with immunoSEQ multiplex PCR, while TCRdb's copy carries only in-frame clones and drops some. For V, J and clone size, that table is used; D and trimming come from the DNA. The sample has under 130,000 clones, about 87% seen once. The chain joins TRBV6-6 to TRBJ2-3; D gene uncertain. The sequenced sample consisted of peripheral blood. This clonotype was obtained from a human donor in a cohort sampled during active or convalescent COVID-19. The CDR3: CASSPPTGTDTQYF. CDR3 nucleotides: TGTGCCAGCAGTCCACCCACAGGCACAGATACGCAGTATTTT.